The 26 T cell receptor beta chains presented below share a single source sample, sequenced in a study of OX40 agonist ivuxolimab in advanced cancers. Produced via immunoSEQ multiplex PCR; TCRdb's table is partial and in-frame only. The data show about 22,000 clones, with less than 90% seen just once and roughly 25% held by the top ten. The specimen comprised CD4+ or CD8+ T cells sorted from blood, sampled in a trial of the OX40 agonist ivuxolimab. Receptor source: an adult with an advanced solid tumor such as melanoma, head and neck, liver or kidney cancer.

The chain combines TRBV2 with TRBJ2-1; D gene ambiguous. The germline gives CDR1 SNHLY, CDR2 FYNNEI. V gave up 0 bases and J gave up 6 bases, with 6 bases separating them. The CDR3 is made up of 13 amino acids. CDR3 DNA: TGTGCCAGCAGTGAAGCGCTGAGCAATGAGCAGTTCTTC. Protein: CASSEALSNEQFF.

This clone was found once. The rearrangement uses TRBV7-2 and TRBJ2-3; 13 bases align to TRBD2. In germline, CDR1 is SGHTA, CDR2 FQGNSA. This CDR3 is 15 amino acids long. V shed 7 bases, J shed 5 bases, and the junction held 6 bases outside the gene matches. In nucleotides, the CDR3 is TGTGCCAGCATGGGGACTAGCGGGGTGGGAGATACGCAGTATTTT. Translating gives CASMGTSGVGDTQYF. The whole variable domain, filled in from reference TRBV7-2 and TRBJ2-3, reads GAGVSQSPSNKVTEKGKDVELRCDPISGHTALYWYRQSLGQGLEFLIYFQGNSAPDKSGLPSDRFSAERTGGSVSTLTIQRTQQEDSAVYLCASMGTSGVGDTQYFGPGTRLTVL.

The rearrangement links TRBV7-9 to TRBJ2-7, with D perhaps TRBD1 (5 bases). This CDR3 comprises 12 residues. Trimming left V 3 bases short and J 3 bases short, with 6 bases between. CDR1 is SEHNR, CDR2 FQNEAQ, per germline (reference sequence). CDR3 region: CASSFDSYEQYF. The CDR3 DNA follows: TGTGCCAGCAGCTTCGACAGCTACGAGCAGTACTTC.

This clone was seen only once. The CDR3 nucleotides read TGTGCCAGTAGCTGGACCATCTGGGGACAGGGGGCCGGTAATCAGCCCCAGCATTTT. As protein: CASSWTIWGQGAGNQPQHF. The rearrangement uses TRBV19 and TRBJ1-5; 12 positions agree with TRBD1. After removal of 6 bases from V and 4 bases from J, the junction contained 16 bases not matched to a gene. Germline lookup yields CDR1 LNHDA and CDR2 SQIVND (reference sequence). The CDR3 covers 19 residues.

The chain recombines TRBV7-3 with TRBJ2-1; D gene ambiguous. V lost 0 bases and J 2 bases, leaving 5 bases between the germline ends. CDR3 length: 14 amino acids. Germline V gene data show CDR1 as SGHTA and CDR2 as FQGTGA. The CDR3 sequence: CASSLTGTYNEQFF. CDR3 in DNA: TGTGCCAGCAGCTTAACGGGTACCTACAATGAGCAGTTCTTC.

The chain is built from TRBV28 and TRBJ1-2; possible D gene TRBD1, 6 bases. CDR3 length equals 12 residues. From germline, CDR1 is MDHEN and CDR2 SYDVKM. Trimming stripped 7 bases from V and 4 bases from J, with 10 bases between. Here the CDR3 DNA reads TGTGCCAGCAATGGACAGACCTATGGCTACACCTTC. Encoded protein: CASNGQTYGYTF.

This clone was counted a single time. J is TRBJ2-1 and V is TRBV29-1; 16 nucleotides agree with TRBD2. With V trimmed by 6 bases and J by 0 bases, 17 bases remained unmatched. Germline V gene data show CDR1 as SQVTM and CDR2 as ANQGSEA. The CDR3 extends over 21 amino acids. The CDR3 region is CSVLGLAGGLGAKSSYNEQFF. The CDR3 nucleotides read TGCAGCGTCCTGGGACTAGCGGGAGGGCTGGGGGCTAAAAGCTCCTACAATGAGCAGTTCTTC.

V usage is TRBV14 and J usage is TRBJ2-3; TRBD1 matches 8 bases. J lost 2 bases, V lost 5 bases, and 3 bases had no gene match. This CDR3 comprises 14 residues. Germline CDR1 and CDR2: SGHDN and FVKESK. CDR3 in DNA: TGTGCCAGCAGCTCCCAGGGGGCCACAGATACGCAGTATTTT. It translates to CASSSQGATDTQYF.

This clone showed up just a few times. CDR3 DNA sequence: TGTGCCAGCAGTTCCCTTCTGGGGTTTAGCAATCAGCCCCAGCATTTT. Residues: CASSSLLGFSNQPQHF. The chain carries TRBV28 and TRBJ1-5; D gene uncertain. CDR1 is MDHEN, CDR2 SYDVKM, per germline. V was shortened by 4 bases and J by 0 bases, with 13 bases between the two germline ends. This CDR3 has 16 amino acids. Variable domain in full (rest from reference TRBV28 and TRBJ1-5): DVKVTQSSRYLVKRTGEKVFLECVQDMDHENMFWYRQDPGLGLRLIYFSYDVKMKEKGDIPEGYSVSREKKERFSLILESASTNQTSMYLCASSSLLGFSNQPQHFGDGTRLSIL.

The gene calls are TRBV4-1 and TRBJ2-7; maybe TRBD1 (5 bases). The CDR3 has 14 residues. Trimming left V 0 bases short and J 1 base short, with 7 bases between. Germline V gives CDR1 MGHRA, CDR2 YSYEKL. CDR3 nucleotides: TGCGCCAGCAGCCAAGATGGGGCTTCCTACGAGCAGTACTTC. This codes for CASSQDGASYEQYF.

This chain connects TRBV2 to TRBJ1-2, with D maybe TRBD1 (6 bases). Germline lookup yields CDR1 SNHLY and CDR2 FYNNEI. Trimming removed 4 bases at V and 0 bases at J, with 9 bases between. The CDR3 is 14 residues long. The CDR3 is CASSVRQANYGYTF. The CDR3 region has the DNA TGTGCCAGCAGTGTCCGACAGGCTAACTATGGCTACACCTTC.

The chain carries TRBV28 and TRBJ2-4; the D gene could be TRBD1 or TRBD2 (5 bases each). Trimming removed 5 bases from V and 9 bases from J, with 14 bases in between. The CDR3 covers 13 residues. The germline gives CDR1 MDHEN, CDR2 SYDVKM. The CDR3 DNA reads TGTGCCAGCAGTACCGGGACCTCGCCCATTCAGTACTTC. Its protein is CASSTGTSPIQYF.

The CDR3 DNA follows: TGTGCCAGCAGAACCGGGACTAGCGGGGTAGAGACCCAGTACTTC. It translates to CASRTGTSGVETQYF. The chain has TRBV28 and TRBJ2-5; TRBD2 matches 13 bases. The CDR3 spans 15 residues. CDR1 is MDHEN, CDR2 SYDVKM, per germline. V shed 6 bases, J shed 4 bases, and the junction held 5 bases outside the gene matches.

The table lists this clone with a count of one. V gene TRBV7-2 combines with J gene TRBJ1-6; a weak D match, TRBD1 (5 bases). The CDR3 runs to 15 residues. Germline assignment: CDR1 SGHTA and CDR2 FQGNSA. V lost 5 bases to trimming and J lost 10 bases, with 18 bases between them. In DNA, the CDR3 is TGTGCCAGCAGCGCCGACAGCCAGCATTGGTCACCCCTCCACTTT. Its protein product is CASSADSQHWSPLHF.

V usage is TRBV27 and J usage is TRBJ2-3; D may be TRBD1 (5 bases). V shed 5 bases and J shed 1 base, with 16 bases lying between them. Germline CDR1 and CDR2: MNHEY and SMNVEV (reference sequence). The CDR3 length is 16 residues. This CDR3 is CASSILRELGTDTQYF. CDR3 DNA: TGTGCCAGCAGTATCCTCAGGGAATTGGGCACAGATACGCAGTATTTT.

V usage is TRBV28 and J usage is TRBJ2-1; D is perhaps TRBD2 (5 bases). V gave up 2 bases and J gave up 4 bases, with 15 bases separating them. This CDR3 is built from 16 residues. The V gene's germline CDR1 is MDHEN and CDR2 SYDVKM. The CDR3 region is CASSLNSGPFYNEQFF. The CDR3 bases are TGTGCCAGCAGTTTAAACAGCGGACCTTTTTACAATGAGCAGTTCTTC.

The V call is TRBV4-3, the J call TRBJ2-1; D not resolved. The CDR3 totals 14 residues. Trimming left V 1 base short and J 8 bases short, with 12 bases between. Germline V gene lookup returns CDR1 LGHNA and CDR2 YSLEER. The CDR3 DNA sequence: TGCGCCAGCAGCCAAGGAGCCGCTAGAGATGAGCAGTTCTTC. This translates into CASSQGAARDEQFF.

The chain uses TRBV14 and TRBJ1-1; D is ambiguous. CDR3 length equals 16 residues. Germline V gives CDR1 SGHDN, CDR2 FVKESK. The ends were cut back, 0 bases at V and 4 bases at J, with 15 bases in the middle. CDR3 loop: CASSQDLRDASTEAFF. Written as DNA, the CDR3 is TGTGCCAGCAGCCAAGATCTAAGGGATGCGTCCACTGAAGCTTTCTTT.

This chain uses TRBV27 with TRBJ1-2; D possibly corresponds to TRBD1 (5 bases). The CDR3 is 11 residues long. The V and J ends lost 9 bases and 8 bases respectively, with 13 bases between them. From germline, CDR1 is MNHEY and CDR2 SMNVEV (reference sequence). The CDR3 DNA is TGTGCCAGTAGGGGAGGGGTCGGCTACACCTTC. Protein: CASRGGVGYTF.

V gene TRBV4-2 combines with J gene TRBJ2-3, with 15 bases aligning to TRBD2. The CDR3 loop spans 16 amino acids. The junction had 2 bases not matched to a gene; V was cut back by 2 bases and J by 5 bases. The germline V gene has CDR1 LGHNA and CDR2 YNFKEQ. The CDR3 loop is CASSQRTSGREDTQYF. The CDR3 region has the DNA TGTGCCAGCAGCCAAAGGACTAGCGGGAGGGAAGATACGCAGTATTTT.

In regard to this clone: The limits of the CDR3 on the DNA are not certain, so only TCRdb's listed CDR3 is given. The CDR3 reads CASSVGQGAPKHF. The chain links TRBV5-5 to TRBJ1-5; TRBD1, the table's D call, lacks a check against the DNA. The CDR3 has 13 residues if both end residues are counted. CDR1 is SGHKS and CDR2 is YYEKEE in the germline V gene (reference sequence).

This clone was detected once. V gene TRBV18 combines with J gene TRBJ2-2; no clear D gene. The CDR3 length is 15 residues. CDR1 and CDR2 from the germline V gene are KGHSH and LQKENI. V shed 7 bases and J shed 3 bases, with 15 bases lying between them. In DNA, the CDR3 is TGTGCCAGCTACGATAACCGGCGAGACACCGGGGAGCTGTTTTTT. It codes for CASYDNRRDTGELFF.

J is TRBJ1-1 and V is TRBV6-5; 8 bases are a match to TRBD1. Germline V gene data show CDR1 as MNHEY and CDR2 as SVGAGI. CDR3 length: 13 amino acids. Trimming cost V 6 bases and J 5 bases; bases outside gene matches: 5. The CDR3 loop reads CASSGQGLTEAFF. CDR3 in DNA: TGTGCCAGCAGCGGACAGGGATTGACTGAAGCTTTCTTT.

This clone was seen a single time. CDR3 nucleotides: TGTGCCAGCTCACCACGGGGGGATGAGCAGTTCTTC. This sequence encodes CASSPRGDEQFF. This chain uses TRBV18 with TRBJ2-1, with D tentatively TRBD2 (6 bases). The CDR3 has 12 amino acids. Trimming left V 1 base short and J 8 bases short, with 6 bases between. Germline lookup yields CDR1 KGHSH and CDR2 LQKENI.

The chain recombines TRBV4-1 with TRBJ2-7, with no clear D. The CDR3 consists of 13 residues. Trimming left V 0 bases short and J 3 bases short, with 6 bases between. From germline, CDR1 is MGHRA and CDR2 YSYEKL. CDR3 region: CASSQDIHYEQYF. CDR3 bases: TGCGCCAGCAGCCAAGATATCCACTACGAGCAGTACTTC.

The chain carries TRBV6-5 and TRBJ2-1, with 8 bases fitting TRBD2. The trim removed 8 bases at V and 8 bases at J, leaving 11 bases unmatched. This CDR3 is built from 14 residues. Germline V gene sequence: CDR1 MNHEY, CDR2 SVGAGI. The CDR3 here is CASGPAGARDEQFF. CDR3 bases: TGTGCCAGCGGCCCAGCGGGAGCTAGGGATGAGCAGTTCTTC.